This T cell receptor (beta chain) is drawn from a study of blood T cell repertoires in COVID-19. Overall study context: Nucleic acid was either cDNA or gDNA, and it came from T cells, B-cell-depleted T cells, or PBMCs.

Per the authors' pipeline: It was from reference gene primer amplification that nucleated cell counts were estimated. Data came from immunoSEQ multiplex PCR; TCRdb stores just in-frame clones and leaves some out. The V and J calls and clone size are taken from that table; D and trimming were inferred from the DNA. The data hold 80,000 to 100,000 clones, with about 85% observed a single time. The CDR3 length is 15 residues. CDR1 is MNHNY, CDR2 SVGAGI, per germline (reference sequence). Trimming took 2 bases from V and 0 from J, leaving 8 bases between them. This rearrangement joins TRBV6-6 to TRBJ1-3, with D hard to call. What was sequenced was peripheral blood. The source is a man between 65 and 85 years old with acute or convalescent COVID-19. CDR3 in DNA: TGTGCCAGCAGTTACGAGGCGAGCTCTGGAAACACCATATATTTT. This translates into CASSYEASSGNTIYF.